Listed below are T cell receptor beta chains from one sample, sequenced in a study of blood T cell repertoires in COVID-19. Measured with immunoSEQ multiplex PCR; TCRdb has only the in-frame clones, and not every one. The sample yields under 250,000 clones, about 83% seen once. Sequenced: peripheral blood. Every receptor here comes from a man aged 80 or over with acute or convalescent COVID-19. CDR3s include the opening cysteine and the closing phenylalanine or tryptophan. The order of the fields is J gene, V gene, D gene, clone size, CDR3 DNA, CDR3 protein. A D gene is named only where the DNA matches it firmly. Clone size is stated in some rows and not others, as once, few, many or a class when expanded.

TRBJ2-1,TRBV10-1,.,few,TGCGCCAGCATGGAAAGGGGCACTAATGAGCAGTTCTTC,CASMERGTNEQFF
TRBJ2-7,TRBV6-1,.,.,TGTGCCAGCAGTGAAGGCCCCTCAGTCTACGAGCAGTACTTC,CASSEGPSVYEQYF
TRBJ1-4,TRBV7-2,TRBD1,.,TGTGCCAGCAGGAGGACAGGTGGCGGTGAAAAACTGTTTTTT,CASRRTGGGEKLFF
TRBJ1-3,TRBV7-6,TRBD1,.,TGTGCCAGCAGCTCCCGACAGGGAGCCGGAAACACCATATATTTT,CASSSRQGAGNTIYF
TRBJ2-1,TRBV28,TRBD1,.,TGTGCCAGCAGTACCCCGGGACAGGGGTTCGGAGAGCAGTTCTTC,CASSTPGQGFGEQFF
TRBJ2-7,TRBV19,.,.,TGTGCCAGTAGTCCAGACTGGAGCTCCTACGAGCAGTACTTC,CASSPDWSSYEQYF
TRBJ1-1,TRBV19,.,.,TGTGCCAGTAGTGGCCCAGCGGGGAAAACGAGGAACACTGAAGCTTTCTTT,CASSGPAGKTRNTEAFF
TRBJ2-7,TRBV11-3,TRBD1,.,TGTGCCAGCAGCTTAGCTGGACAGGGTTCCTACGAGCAGTACTTC,CASSLAGQGSYEQYF
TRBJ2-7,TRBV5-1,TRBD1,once,TGCGCCAGCAGCGAAACGGACAGGACCTACTTC,CASSETDRTYF
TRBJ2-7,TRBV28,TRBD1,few,TGTGCCAGCGATAACCCGGACAGGGCTAGCGAGCAGTACTTC,CASDNPDRASEQYF
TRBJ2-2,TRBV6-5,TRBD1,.,TGTGCCAGCACCTTAGGACAGGGTGGGACCGGGGAGCTGTTTTTT,CASTLGQGGTGELFF
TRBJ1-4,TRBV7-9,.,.,TGTGCCAGCAGCGCTACACGGGAGGAAAAACTGTTTTTT,CASSATREEKLFF
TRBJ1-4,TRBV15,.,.,TGTGCCACCAGCAGAATCCTACAGGGATTGGATGAAAAACTGTTTTTT,CATSRILQGLDEKLFF
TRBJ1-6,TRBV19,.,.,TGTGCCAGTACCCCCGGGGGGGGCGCACGGCCACCCCTCCACTTT,CASTPGGGARPPLHF
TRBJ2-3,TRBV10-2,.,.,TGCGCCAGCAGTGAGAGGGGAGATACGCAGTATTTT,CASSERGDTQYF
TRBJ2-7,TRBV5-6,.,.,TGTGCCACACGACCCAGGGGCTCCATGTACAACGAGCAGTACTTC,CATRPRGSMYNEQYF